These 27 T cell receptor beta chains originate from one sample sequenced in a study of Graves' ophthalmopathy and Graves' hyperthyroidism. RNA transcripts were the source from which TCR beta CDR3 regions were amplified. HTBI primers served in a first-round RT-PCR, which a second-round multiplex PCR followed. A single record per CDR3 protein comes from TCRdb applying MiXCR to the multiplex PCR reads. The table has about 1.2 million distinct CDR3 sequences, 35% to 40% seen once. Sequencing was performed on peripheral blood or thyroid tissue (not recorded which). All receptors come from an adult man with Graves' hyperthyroidism.

The CDR3 DNA sequence: TGTGCCAGCAGCCAAGTTGGGGCCCAAGAGACCCAGTACTTC. Its protein product is CASSQVGAQETQYF. The chain carries TRBV25-1 and TRBJ2-5; TRBD1 is a possible D gene (5 bases). Germline CDR1 MGHDK, CDR2 SYGVNS. With 6 bases removed from V and 1 base from J, the gap between germline ends came to 12 bases. The CDR3 has 14 amino acids.

This clonotype was picked up many times. The gene calls are TRBV10-2 and TRBJ2-5; 11 bases agree with TRBD2. J was trimmed by 4 bases and V by 7 bases; bases with no gene match: 5. There are 14 residues in the CDR3. Germline lookup yields CDR1 WSHSY and CDR2 SAAADI. The CDR3 sequence is CASKRLAGTETQYF. CDR3 in DNA: TGCGCCAGCAAACGACTAGCGGGAACAGAGACCCAGTACTTC.

This clonotype has more than one count but fewer than ten. The chain has TRBV14 and TRBJ1-6; no definite D call. This CDR3 has 13 amino acids. Germline values: CDR1 SGHDN, CDR2 FVKESK. Trimming stripped 8 bases from V and 11 bases from J, with 16 bases between. The CDR3 bases are TGTGCCAGCTCACCAATGGCAGCCGCACCCCTCCACTTT. Translating it yields CASSPMAAAPLHF.

The V call is TRBV4-2, the J call TRBJ1-1; no reliable D call. Per the germline V gene, CDR1 is LGHNA and CDR2 is YNFKEQ. V lost 5 bases to trimming and J lost 3 bases, with 16 bases between them. The CDR3 covers 15 residues. CDR3 nucleotide sequence: TGTGCCAGCAGCGTAGACGGATTAACTTACACTGAAGCTTTCTTT. This codes for CASSVDGLTYTEAFF.

The sample holds a few counts of this clonotype. The chain has TRBV15 and TRBJ1-6; D gene ambiguous. Between the trimmed V and J ends, which lost 7 bases and 0 bases, there was a span of 4 bases. Germline assignment: CDR1 LNHNV and CDR2 YYDKDF (reference sequence). The CDR3 totals 13 residues. CDR3 in DNA: TGTGCCACCAAGGACTCCTATAATTCACCCCTCCACTTT. It codes for CATKDSYNSPLHF.

The chain couples TRBV15 to TRBJ2-5; possible D gene TRBD2, 7 bases. V was trimmed by 5 bases and J by 3 bases, leaving 16 bases between them. The CDR3 covers 15 residues. Germline CDR1 LNHNV, CDR2 YYDKDF (reference sequence). In DNA form, the CDR3 reads TGTGCCACCAGCTCAACAAAAGGGGGGGAAGAGACCCAGTACTTC. Encoded protein: CATSSTKGGEETQYF.

This clonotype has ten or more counts. The CDR3 DNA is TGTGCCATCAGGAGGCTAGCGGGTAAATGGGTGTGTGAGCAGTACTTC. This gives the protein CAIRRLAGKWVCEQYF. V is TRBV10-3 and J is TRBJ2-7; 8 positions agree with TRBD2. Germline values: CDR1 ENHRY, CDR2 SYGVKD. V trimming: 6 bases; J trimming: 7 bases; junction bases outside the gene matches: 17. This CDR3 spans 16 amino acids.

The table lists this clonotype with many counts. The chain employs TRBV9 and TRBJ1-6, with D tentatively TRBD1 (6 bases). The CDR3 sequence is 14 residues long. Looked up from germline, CDR1 is SGDLS and CDR2 is YYNGEE. V dropped 3 bases and J dropped 7 bases, with 11 bases sitting between them. CDR3 in amino acids: CASSADGGNSPLHF. For the CDR3, the DNA is TGTGCCAGCAGCGCGGACGGGGGCAATTCACCCCTCCACTTT. Filled out from reference TRBV9 and TRBJ1-6, the complete variable domain reads DSGVTQTPKHLITATGQRVTLRCSPRSGDLSVYWYQQSLDQGLQFLIQYYNGEERAKGNILERFSAQQFPDLHSELNLSSLELGDSALYFCASSADGGNSPLHFGNGTRLTVT.

Many counts were recorded for this clonotype. V gene TRBV7-3 combines with J gene TRBJ1-1; D gene unclear. The germline V gene encodes CDR1 SGHTA and CDR2 FQGTGA. The CDR3 has 13 amino acids. The V end was cut by 8 bases, the J end by 1 base, with 11 bases between. This CDR3 is CASRLRGNTEAFF. For the CDR3, the DNA is TGTGCCAGCCGCCTGCGGGGGAACACTGAAGCTTTCTTT.

V usage is TRBV5-1 and J usage is TRBJ2-7, with D possibly called TRBD1 or TRBD2 (7 bases each). Germline assignment: CDR1 SGHRS and CDR2 YFSETQ. CDR3 length: 15 amino acids. Trimming pared 3 bases from V and 2 bases from J, leaving 15 bases between. Here the CDR3 DNA reads TGCGCCAGCAGCTATTTGACAGGGACTACCTACGAGCAGTACTTC. Its translation: CASSYLTGTTYEQYF.

This clonotype was picked up a small number of times. J is TRBJ1-5 and V is TRBV4-3; no firm D call. The CDR3 has 16 amino acids. Trimming shortened V by 0 bases and J by 3 bases, and 12 bases separated the two germline ends. Germline lookup yields CDR1 LGHNA and CDR2 YSLEER. CDR3 sequence: CASSQEGGDLNQPQHF. Written as DNA, the CDR3 is TGCGCCAGCAGCCAAGAAGGTGGGGATCTCAATCAGCCCCAGCATTTT.

V gene TRBV11-2 combines with J gene TRBJ2-2; D possibly corresponds to TRBD1 (6 bases). Trimming took off 4 bases at V and 4 bases at J, with 13 bases between the two ends. The length of the CDR3 is 15 residues. CDR1 is SGHAT and CDR2 is FQNNGV in the germline V gene. The CDR3 spells CASSSQGQSTGELFF. In nucleotides, the CDR3 is TGTGCCAGCAGCTCACAGGGACAAAGCACCGGGGAGCTGTTTTTT.

V is TRBV24-1 and J is TRBJ1-2, with D possibly matching TRBD1 (6 bases). Looked up from germline, CDR1 is KGHDR and CDR2 is SFDVKD. V lost 5 bases, J lost 4 bases, and 13 bases lay in between. The CDR3 has 14 residues. The CDR3 here is CATSGSGTSYGYTF. Here the CDR3 DNA reads TGTGCCACCAGTGGGTCAGGGACATCCTATGGCTACACCTTC.

The chain joins TRBV19 to TRBJ2-7, with 13 bases fitting TRBD2. The CDR3 length is 16 residues. Germline lookup yields CDR1 LNHDA and CDR2 SQIVND (reference sequence). Trimming took 5 bases from V and 2 from J; bases not matched to a gene: 6. The CDR3 loop is CASSPNGLAGAYEQYF. In nucleotides, the CDR3 is TGTGCCAGTAGTCCGAACGGACTAGCGGGAGCCTACGAGCAGTACTTC.

This clonotype appeared a few times. This rearrangement joins TRBV28 to TRBJ2-7; 9 nucleotides agree with TRBD1. This CDR3 comprises 16 residues. The germline CDR1 and CDR2 sequences are MDHEN and SYDVKM. The V segment lost 3 bases and the J segment 7 bases; nucleotides outside the gene matches: 13. The CDR3 is CASSFQTDRGEREQYF. In DNA form, the CDR3 reads TGTGCCAGCAGTTTCCAAACGGACAGGGGAGAGCGGGAGCAGTACTTC.

This clonotype was found many times. The genes are TRBV7-2 and TRBJ1-2, with a weak D call TRBD1 (5 bases). There are 12 residues in the CDR3. V lost 5 bases, J lost 8 bases, and 12 bases lay in between. Germline assignment: CDR1 SGHTA and CDR2 FQGNSA. The CDR3 nucleotides are TGTGCCAGCAGCCACAGGTTCGGGGGCTACACCTTC. Translated: CASSHRFGGYTF.

The V call is TRBV2, the J call TRBJ2-2, with a weak D call TRBD2 (5 bases). The germline V and J ends were trimmed by 5 bases and 4 bases, with 11 bases remaining between them. The CDR3 has 14 residues. Germline V gene lookup returns CDR1 SNHLY and CDR2 FYNNEI. This CDR3 reads CASSPLTSTGELFF. CDR3 DNA: TGTGCCAGCAGTCCACTAACTAGCACCGGGGAGCTGTTTTTT.

This chain connects TRBV20-1 to TRBJ2-5, with TRBD1 matching 10 bases. CDR1 DFQATT and CDR2 SNEGSKA come from the germline V gene (reference sequence). V lost 8 bases, J lost 5 bases, and 17 bases stayed unmatched. The CDR3 contains 16 residues. The CDR3 here is CSPLPPRTGGFETQYF. In nucleotides, the CDR3 is TGCAGTCCGCTCCCCCCCCGGACAGGGGGTTTCGAGACCCAGTACTTC.

J is TRBJ2-7 and V is TRBV4-3, with 10 bases that match TRBD2. J lost 3 bases, V lost 2 bases, and 7 bases had no gene match. Germline CDR1 and CDR2: LGHNA and YSLEER. CDR3 size: 16 residues. CDR3 nucleotides: TGCGCCAGCAGCCAAACACCACTAGCGGGGCTCTACGAGCAGTACTTC. Translated, it gives CASSQTPLAGLYEQYF.

This clonotype came up a few times. This chain's CDR3 is CASSPWTGEGYTF. CDR3 DNA: TGTGCCAGCAGCCCCTGGACAGGGGAGGGCTACACCTTC. The J gene is TRBJ1-2, the V gene TRBV7-2; 9 bases match TRBD1. There are 13 residues in the CDR3. The junction had 6 bases not matched to a gene; V was cut back by 5 bases and J by 8 bases. Germline values: CDR1 SGHTA, CDR2 FQGNSA.

This clonotype was found once. The CDR3 DNA follows: TGTGCCAGCGGACAGGGGCCGGGGACCCAGTACTTC. Amino acids: CASGQGPGTQYF. The chain carries TRBV25-1 and TRBJ2-5, with 9 bases identical to TRBD1. This CDR3 contains 12 residues. With V trimmed by 8 bases and J by 7 bases, 5 bases remained unmatched. Germline V gives CDR1 MGHDK, CDR2 SYGVNS.

CDR3 region: CATSRESPGAGDSPEQYF. The CDR3 DNA sequence: TGTGCCACCAGCAGAGAGTCGCCAGGGGCGGGGGATTCCCCCGAGCAGTACTTC. The chain is built from TRBV15 and TRBJ2-7; possible D gene TRBD2, 7 bases. V shed 0 bases and J shed 6 bases, with 24 bases lying between them. There are 18 residues in the CDR3. The germline gives CDR1 LNHNV, CDR2 YYDKDF (reference sequence). Looking up the rest from reference TRBV15 and TRBJ2-7 gives the full variable domain: DAMVIQNPRYQVTQFGKPVTLSCSQTLNHNVMYWYQQKSSQAPKLLFHYYDKDFNNEADTPDNFQSRRPNTSFCFLDIRSPGLGDTAMYLCATSRESPGAGDSPEQYFGPGTRLTVT.

Remarks on this clonotype: A much bigger clone sits one base away, suggesting this may be a read error. V gene TRBV4-3 combines with J gene TRBJ1-4, with D possibly matching TRBD1 (6 bases). This CDR3 is 15 amino acids long. V was shortened by 3 bases and J by 5 bases, with 13 bases between the two germline ends. CDR1 and CDR2 (germline): LGHNA, YSLEER. The CDR3 sequence is CASSHGGAGNEKLFF. The DNA for the CDR3 is TGCGCCAGCAGCCACGGGGGCGCGGGGAATGAAAAACTGTTTTTT.

The table lists this clonotype with many counts. The rearrangement uses TRBV7-8 and TRBJ2-2, with 11 bases fitting TRBD2. This CDR3 is 15 amino acids long. V shed 7 bases, J shed 2 bases, and the junction held 3 bases outside the gene matches. Germline loops: CDR1 SGHVS, CDR2 FQNEAQ. The chain's CDR3 is CASNRLAGNTGELFF. As DNA, the CDR3 is TGTGCCAGCAACCGACTAGCGGGAAACACCGGGGAGCTGTTTTTT.

J is TRBJ1-1 and V is TRBV29-1; 10 bases match TRBD1. Germline-derived CDR1 and CDR2 are SQVTM and ANQGSEA. Unmatched junction bases numbered 12, after V lost 0 bases and J lost 2 bases. The CDR3 runs 18 residues. The CDR3 region has the DNA TGCAGCGTTGAAGATTGGTCACAGGGGACAGGGGAAAACACTGAAGCTTTCTTT. Protein sequence: CSVEDWSQGTGENTEAFF.

CDR3 in amino acids: CASSSRDSSYGYTF. The CDR3 nucleotides read TGTGCCAGCAGTTCACGGGACAGTTCCTATGGCTACACCTTC. The J gene is TRBJ1-2, the V gene TRBV6-6; 7 bases are a match to TRBD1. CDR3 length equals 14 residues. Germline CDR1 MNHNY, CDR2 SVGAGI (reference sequence). J lost 4 bases, V lost 4 bases, and 6 bases had no gene match.

This clonotype was picked up a small number of times. A much larger clone sits a single nucleotide away, making a read error possible. This chain uses TRBV9 with TRBJ1-1, with D unresolved. Deletions cut 5 bases from V and 5 bases from J, with 10 bases between. The CDR3 is 12 amino acids. Germline V gene lookup returns CDR1 SGDLS and CDR2 YYNGEE. CDR3 residues: CASRLTETEAFF. For the CDR3, the DNA is TGTGCCAGCAGACTGACGGAAACTGAAGCTTTCTTT.